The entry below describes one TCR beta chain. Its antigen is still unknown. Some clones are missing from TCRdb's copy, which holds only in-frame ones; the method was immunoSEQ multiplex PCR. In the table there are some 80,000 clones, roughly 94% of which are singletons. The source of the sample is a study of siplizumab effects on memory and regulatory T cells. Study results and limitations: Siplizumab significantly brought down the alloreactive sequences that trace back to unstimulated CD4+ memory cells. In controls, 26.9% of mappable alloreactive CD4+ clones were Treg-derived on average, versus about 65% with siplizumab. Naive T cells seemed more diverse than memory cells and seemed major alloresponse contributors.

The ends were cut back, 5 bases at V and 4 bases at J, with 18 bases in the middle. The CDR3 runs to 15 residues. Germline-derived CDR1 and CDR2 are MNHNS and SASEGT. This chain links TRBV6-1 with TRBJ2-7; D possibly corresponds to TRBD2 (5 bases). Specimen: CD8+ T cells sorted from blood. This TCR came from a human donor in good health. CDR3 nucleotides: TGTGCCAGCAGTCCCGCGAAGGGCCGGGGATACGAGCAGTACTTC. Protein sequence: CASSPAKGRGYEQYF.